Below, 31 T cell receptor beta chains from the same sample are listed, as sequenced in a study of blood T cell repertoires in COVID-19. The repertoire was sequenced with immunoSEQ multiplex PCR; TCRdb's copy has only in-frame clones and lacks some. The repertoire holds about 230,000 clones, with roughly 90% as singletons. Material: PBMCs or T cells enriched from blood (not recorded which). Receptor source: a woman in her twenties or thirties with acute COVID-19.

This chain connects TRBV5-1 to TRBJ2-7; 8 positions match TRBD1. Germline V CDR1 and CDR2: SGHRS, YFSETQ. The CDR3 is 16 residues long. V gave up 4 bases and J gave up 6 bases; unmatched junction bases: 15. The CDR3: CASSRNGQGPFSEQYF. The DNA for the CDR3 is TGCGCCAGCAGCCGGAACGGACAGGGACCCTTTAGCGAGCAGTACTTC.

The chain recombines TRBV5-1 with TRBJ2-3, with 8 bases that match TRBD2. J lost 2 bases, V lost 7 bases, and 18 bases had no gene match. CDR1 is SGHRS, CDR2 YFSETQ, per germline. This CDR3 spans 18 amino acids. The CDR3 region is CASGPSGVAGGLTDTQYF. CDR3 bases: TGCGCCAGCGGCCCGTCCGGGGTCGCGGGGGGCCTCACAGATACGCAGTATTTT.

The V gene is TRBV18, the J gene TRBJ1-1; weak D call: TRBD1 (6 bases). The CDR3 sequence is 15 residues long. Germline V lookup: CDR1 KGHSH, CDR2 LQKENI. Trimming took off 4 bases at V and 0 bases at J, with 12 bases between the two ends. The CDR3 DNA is TGTGCCAGCTCACTCCTGGGGGCATTGAACACTGAAGCTTTCTTT. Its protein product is CASSLLGALNTEAFF.

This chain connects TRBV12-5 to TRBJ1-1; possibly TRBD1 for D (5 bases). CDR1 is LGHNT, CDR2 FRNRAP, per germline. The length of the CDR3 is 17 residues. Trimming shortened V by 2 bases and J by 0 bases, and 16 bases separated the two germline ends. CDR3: CASGLPPGGRMNTEAFF. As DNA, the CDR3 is TGTGCTAGTGGTTTGCCGCCGGGGGGGAGAATGAACACTGAAGCTTTCTTT.

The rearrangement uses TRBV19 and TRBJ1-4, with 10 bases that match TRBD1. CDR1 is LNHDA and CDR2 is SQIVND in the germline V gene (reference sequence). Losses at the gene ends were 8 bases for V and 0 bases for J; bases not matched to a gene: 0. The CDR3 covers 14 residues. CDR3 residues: CASGTGATNEKLFF. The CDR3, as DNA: TGTGCCAGTGGGACAGGGGCAACTAATGAAAAACTGTTTTTT. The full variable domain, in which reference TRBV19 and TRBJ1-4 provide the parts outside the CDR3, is DGGITQSPKYLFRKEGQNVTLSCEQNLNHDAMYWYRQDPGQGLRLIYYSQIVNDFQKGDIAEGYSVSREKKESFPLTVTSAQKNPTAFYLCASGTGATNEKLFFGSGTQLSVL.

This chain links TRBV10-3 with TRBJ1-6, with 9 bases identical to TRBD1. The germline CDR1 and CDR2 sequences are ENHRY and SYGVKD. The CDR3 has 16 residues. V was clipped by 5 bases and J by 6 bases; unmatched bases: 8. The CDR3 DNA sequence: TGTGCCATCAGTTTGGGGACAGGGCAGAGTAATTCACCCCTCCACTTT. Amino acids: CAISLGTGQSNSPLHF.

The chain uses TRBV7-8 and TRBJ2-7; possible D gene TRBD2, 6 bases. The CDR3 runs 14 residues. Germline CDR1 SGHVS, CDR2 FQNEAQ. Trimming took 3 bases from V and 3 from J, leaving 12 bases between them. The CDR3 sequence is CASSFRETYYEQYF. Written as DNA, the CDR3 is TGTGCCAGCAGCTTCCGGGAGACCTACTACGAGCAGTACTTC.

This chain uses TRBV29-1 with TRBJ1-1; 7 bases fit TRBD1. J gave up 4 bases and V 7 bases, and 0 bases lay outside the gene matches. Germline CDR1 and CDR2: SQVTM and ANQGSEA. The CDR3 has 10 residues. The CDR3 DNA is TGCAGCGCAGGGGGCACTGAAGCTTTCTTT. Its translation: CSAGGTEAFF.

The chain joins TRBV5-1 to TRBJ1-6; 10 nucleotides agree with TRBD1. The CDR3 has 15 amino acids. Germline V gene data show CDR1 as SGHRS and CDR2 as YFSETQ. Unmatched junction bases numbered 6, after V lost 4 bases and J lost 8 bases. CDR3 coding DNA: TGCGCCAGCAGCACATCCGGGACAGGGGATTCACCCCTCCACTTT. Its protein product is CASSTSGTGDSPLHF.

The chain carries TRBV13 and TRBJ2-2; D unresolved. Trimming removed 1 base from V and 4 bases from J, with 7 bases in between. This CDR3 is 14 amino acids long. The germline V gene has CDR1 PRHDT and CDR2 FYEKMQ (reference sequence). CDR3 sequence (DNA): TGTGCCAGCAGCTTAGTACGGGTCACCGGGGAGCTGTTTTTT. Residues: CASSLVRVTGELFF.

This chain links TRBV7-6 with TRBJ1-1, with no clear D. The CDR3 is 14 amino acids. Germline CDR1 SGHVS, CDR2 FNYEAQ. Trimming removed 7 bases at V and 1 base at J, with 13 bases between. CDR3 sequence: CASTSEGANTEAFF. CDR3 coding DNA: TGTGCCAGCACCTCAGAGGGAGCGAACACTGAAGCTTTCTTT. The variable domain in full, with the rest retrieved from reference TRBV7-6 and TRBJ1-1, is GAGVSQSPRYKVTKRGQDVALRCDPISGHVSLYWYRQALGQGPEFLTYFNYEAQQDKSGLPNDRFSAERPEGSISTLTIQRTEQRDSAMYRCASTSEGANTEAFFGQGTRLTVV.

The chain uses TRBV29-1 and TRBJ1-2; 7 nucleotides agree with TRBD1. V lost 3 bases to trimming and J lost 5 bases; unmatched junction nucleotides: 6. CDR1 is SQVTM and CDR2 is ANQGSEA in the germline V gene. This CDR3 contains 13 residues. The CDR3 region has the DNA TGCAGCGTTGACGGACAGGTGGGATATGGCTACACCTTC. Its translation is CSVDGQVGYGYTF.

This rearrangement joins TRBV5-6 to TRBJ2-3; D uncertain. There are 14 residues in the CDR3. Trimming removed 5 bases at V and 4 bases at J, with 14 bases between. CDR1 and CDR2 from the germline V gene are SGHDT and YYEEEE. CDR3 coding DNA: TGTGCCAGCAGTTATAATTTTCGTTCAGATACGCAGTATTTT. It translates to CASSYNFRSDTQYF.

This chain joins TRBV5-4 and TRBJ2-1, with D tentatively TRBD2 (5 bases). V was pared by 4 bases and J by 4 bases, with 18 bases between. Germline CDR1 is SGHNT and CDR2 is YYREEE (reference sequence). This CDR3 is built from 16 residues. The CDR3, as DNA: TGTGCCAGCAGCCCGTCGGTTGCGGGTCGTTACAATGAGCAGTTCTTC. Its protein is CASSPSVAGRYNEQFF. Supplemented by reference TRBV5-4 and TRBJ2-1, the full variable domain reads ETGVTQSPTHLIKTRGQQVTLRCSSQSGHNTVSWYQQALGQGPQFIFQYYREEENGRGNFPPRFSGLQFPNYSSELNVNALELDDSALYLCASSPSVAGRYNEQFFGPGTRLTVL.

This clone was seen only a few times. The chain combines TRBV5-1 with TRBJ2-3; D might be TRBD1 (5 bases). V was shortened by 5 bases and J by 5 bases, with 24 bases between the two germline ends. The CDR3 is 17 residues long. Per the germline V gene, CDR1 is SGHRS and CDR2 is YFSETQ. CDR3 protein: CASSYIPTGPEGDTQYF. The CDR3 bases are TGCGCCAGCAGTTACATCCCCACAGGTCCCGAAGGAGATACGCAGTATTTT.

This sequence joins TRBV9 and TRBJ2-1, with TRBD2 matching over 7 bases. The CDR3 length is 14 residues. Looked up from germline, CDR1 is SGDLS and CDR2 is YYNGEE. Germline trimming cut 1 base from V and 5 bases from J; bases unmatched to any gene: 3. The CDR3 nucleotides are TGTGCCAGCAGCGTAAGGGGAGGGGACAATGAGCAGTTCTTC. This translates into CASSVRGGDNEQFF.

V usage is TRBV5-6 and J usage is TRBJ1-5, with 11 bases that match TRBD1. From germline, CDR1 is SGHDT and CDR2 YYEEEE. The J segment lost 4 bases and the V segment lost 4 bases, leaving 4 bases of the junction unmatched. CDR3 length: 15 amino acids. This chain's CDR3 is CASSLDRGQNQPQHF. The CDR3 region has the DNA TGTGCCAGCAGCCTGGACAGGGGGCAGAATCAGCCCCAGCATTTT.

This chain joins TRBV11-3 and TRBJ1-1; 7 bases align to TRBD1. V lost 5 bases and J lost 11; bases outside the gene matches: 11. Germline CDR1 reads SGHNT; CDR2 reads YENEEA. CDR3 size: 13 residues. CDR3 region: CASSPRDSQGAFF. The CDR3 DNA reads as TGTGCCAGCAGCCCCCGGGACAGCCAGGGGGCTTTCTTT.

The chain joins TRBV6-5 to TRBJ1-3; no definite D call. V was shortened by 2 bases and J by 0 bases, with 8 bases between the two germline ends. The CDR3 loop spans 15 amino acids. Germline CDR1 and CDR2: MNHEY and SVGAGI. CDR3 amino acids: CASSYSYFSGNTIYF. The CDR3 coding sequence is TGTGCCAGCAGTTACAGCTACTTCTCTGGAAACACCATATATTTT.

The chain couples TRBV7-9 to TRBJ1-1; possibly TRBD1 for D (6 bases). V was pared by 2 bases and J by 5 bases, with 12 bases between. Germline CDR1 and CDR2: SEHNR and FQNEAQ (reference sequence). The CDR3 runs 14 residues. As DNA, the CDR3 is TGTGCCAGCAGCTTAATGACAGGAGGAACTGAAGCTTTCTTT. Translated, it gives CASSLMTGGTEAFF.

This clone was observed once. CDR3 coding DNA: TGTGCCAGCAGTCCCGGTACAGGGAGCGCTGAAGCTTTCTTT. The encoded protein is CASSPGTGSAEAFF. The chain recombines TRBV6-5 with TRBJ1-1; possibly TRBD1 for D (6 bases). Germline loops: CDR1 MNHEY, CDR2 SVGAGI. Trimming took 5 bases from V and 6 from J, leaving 16 bases between them. This CDR3 spans 14 amino acids.

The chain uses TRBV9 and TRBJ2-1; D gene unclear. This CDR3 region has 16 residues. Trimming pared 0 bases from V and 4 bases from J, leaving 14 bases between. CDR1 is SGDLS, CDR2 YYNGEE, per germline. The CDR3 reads CASSVARSPLYNEQFF. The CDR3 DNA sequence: TGTGCCAGCAGCGTAGCCCGGTCCCCGTTATACAATGAGCAGTTCTTC.

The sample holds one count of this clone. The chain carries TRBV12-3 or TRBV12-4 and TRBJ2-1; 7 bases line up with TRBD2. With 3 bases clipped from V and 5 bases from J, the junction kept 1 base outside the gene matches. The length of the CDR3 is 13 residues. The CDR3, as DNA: TGTGCCAGCAGTTTTGGACTAGACAATGAGCAGTTCTTC. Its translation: CASSFGLDNEQFF.

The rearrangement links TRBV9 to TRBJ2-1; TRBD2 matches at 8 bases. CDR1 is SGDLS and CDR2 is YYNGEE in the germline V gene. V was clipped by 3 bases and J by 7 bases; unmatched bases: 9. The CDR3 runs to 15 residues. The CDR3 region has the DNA TGTGCCAGCAGCGCCACCGGGGGGGCCGGGAATGAGCAGTTCTTC. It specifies CASSATGGAGNEQFF.

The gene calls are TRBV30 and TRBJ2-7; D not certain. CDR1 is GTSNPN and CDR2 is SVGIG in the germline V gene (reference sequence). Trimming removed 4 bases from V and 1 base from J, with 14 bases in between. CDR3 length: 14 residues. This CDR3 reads CAWKEFPLSYEQYF. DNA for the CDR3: TGTGCCTGGAAGGAGTTTCCCCTGTCCTACGAGCAGTACTTC.

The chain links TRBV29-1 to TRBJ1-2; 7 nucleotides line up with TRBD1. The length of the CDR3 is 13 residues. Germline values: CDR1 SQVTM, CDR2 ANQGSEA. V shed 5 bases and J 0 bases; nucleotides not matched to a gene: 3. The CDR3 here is CSVPDRANYGYTF. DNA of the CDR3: TGCAGCGTTCCTGACAGGGCTAACTATGGCTACACCTTC.

CDR3 DNA sequence: TGCGCCAGCAGGGACTTAAACCAAGAGACCCAGTACTTC. Amino acids: CASRDLNQETQYF. The J gene is TRBJ2-5, the V gene TRBV10-2; a possible D gene is TRBD2 (5 bases). CDR1 and CDR2 (germline): WSHSY, SAAADI. This CDR3 has 13 residues. V lost 6 bases, J lost 0 bases, and 8 bases lay in between.

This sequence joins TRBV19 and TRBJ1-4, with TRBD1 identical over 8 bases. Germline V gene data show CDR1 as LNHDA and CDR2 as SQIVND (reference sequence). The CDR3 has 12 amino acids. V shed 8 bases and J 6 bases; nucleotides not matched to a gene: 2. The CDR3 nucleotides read TGTGCCAGTGGACAGGGAGATGAAAAACTGTTTTTT. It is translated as CASGQGDEKLFF.

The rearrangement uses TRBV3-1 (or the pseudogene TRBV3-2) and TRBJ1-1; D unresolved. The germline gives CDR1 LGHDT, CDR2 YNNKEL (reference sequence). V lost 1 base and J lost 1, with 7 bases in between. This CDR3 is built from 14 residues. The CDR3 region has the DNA TGTGCCAGCAGCCAAGTTCACAAGAACACTGAAGCTTTCTTT. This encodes CASSQVHKNTEAFF.

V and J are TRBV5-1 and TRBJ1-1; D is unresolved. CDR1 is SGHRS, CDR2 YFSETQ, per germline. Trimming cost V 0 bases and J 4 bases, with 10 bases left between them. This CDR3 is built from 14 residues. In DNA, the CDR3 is TGCGCCAGCAGCTTGGCCGGGGTGGGCACTGAAGCTTTCTTT. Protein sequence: CASSLAGVGTEAFF.

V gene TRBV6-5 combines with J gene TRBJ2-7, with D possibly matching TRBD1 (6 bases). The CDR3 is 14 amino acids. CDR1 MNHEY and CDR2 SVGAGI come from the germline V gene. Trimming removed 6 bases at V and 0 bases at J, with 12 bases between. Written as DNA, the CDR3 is TGTGCCAGCAGGGGACAACAAAGCTCCTACGAGCAGTACTTC. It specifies CASRGQQSSYEQYF.